The sequence of this TCR beta chain was determined in a study of blood T cell repertoires in COVID-19. Study details: Samples representing acute and convalescent COVID-19 were sourced from the United States, Italy and Spain. T cells, B-cell-depleted T cells, or PBMCs provided the cDNA or gDNA that served as material.

Original handling: By means of reference gene primer amplification, nucleated cell counts were estimated. Here immunoSEQ multiplex PCR was the method, and the copy in TCRdb shows in-frame clones only, minus some. From that table come the V and J calls and clone size; the DNA was used to work out D and trimming. The data show tens of thousands of clones, over 75% seen once. The J segment lost 3 bases and the V segment lost 9 bases, leaving 5 bases of the junction unmatched. This CDR3 is built from 13 residues. CDR1 is LNHNV, CDR2 YYDKDF, per germline (reference sequence). The chain carries TRBV15 and TRBJ1-5; 7 bases line up with TRBD1. Sample: peripheral blood. The clonotype comes from a man aged 65 to 79 with active or convalescent COVID-19. The CDR3 protein is CATRTGNNQPQHF. The CDR3 DNA reads as TGTGCCACTCGGACAGGCAACAATCAGCCCCAGCATTTT.